Below are 12 T cell receptor beta chains sequenced from a single sample in a study of T cell responses to AZD1222 COVID-19 vaccine. The protocol was immunoSEQ multiplex PCR, while the TCRdb copy is restricted to in-frame clones and leaves out a portion. The data show under 150,000 clones, with 88% seen just once and about 6% held by the top ten. Sequences were derived from peripheral blood, sampled 28 days after the second AZD1222 dose. These receptors were collected from an adult who received the AZD1222 COVID-19 vaccine.

The chain links TRBV3-1 (or the pseudogene TRBV3-2) to TRBJ1-6, with D possibly being TRBD1 (5 bases). The germline CDR1 and CDR2 sequences are LGHDT and YNNKEL (reference sequence). The CDR3 is 17 residues long. The V and J ends lost 1 base and 9 bases respectively, with 19 bases between them. CDR3 protein: CASSQGGARERSSPLHF. In DNA form, the CDR3 reads TGTGCCAGCAGCCAAGGGGGTGCCAGGGAAAGGTCTTCACCCCTCCACTTT.

This chain joins TRBV11-1 and TRBJ2-1; D ambiguous. Germline-derived CDR1 and CDR2 are SGHAT and FQDESV (reference sequence). V was shortened by 1 base and J by 5 bases, with 15 bases between the two germline ends. This CDR3 has 16 residues. CDR3 sequence reads: CASSLGRSAGNNEQFF. For the CDR3, the DNA is TGTGCCAGCAGCTTAGGACGGTCCGCTGGGAACAATGAGCAGTTCTTC.

This clone has only one observation. The chain joins TRBV28 to TRBJ1-2, with D perhaps matching TRBD1 (5 bases). Germline CDR1 and CDR2: MDHEN and SYDVKM. Trimming left V 6 bases short and J 7 bases short, with 18 bases between. This CDR3 spans 14 amino acids. CDR3 in amino acids: CASSLQAGRSGYTF. The CDR3 DNA reads TGTGCCAGCAGCCTGCAGGCAGGGCGTTCTGGCTACACCTTC.

This clone was seen only a few times. V is TRBV7-2 and J is TRBJ1-3; D gene ambiguous. V lost 5 bases to trimming and J lost 0 bases, with 14 bases between them. This CDR3 is built from 16 residues. Germline CDR1 reads SGHTA; CDR2 reads FQGNSA. This chain's CDR3 is CASSPAQPYSGNTIYF. DNA for the CDR3: TGTGCCAGCAGCCCCGCTCAGCCATACTCTGGAAACACCATATATTTT.

The genes are TRBV5-5 and TRBJ2-5, with D uncertain. The germline V and J ends were trimmed by 0 bases and 4 bases, with 10 bases remaining between them. The V gene's germline CDR1 is SGHKS and CDR2 YYEKEE (reference sequence). This CDR3 has 14 residues. The CDR3 reads CASSLAVIGETQYF. In nucleotides, the CDR3 is TGTGCCAGCAGCTTGGCTGTCATTGGAGAGACCCAGTACTTC.

This clone has a handful of counts. The chain couples TRBV7-2 to TRBJ2-3; unclear D gene. This CDR3 contains 15 residues. Trimming pared 8 bases from V and 0 bases from J, leaving 15 bases between. Per germline, CDR1 SGHTA and CDR2 FQGNSA. CDR3 in DNA: TGTGCCAGCCGGCAGGAGATCCCTAGCACAGATACGCAGTATTTT. Translated, it gives CASRQEIPSTDTQYF.

This clone was seen only once. The chain couples TRBV5-6 to TRBJ1-2; no reliable D call. This CDR3 is 13 amino acids long. With 3 bases removed from V and 4 bases from J, the gap between germline ends came to 10 bases. CDR1 is SGHDT and CDR2 is YYEEEE in the germline V gene. CDR3 protein: CASSSREGYGYTF. The CDR3 region has the DNA TGTGCCAGCAGCTCTCGAGAAGGCTATGGCTACACCTTC.

V and J are TRBV12-3 or TRBV12-4 and TRBJ1-1; D remains unclear. Trimming pared 6 bases from V and 4 bases from J, leaving 9 bases between. There are 12 residues in the CDR3. This chain's CDR3 is CASSPSATEAFF. The DNA of the CDR3 is TGTGCCAGCAGCCCGTCCGCCACTGAAGCTTTCTTT.

The chain is built from TRBV27 and TRBJ1-1; maybe TRBD1 (5 bases). CDR3 length equals 14 residues. Germline CDR1 reads MNHEY; CDR2 reads SMNVEV (reference sequence). Trimming stripped 0 bases from V and 1 base from J, with 6 bases between. The CDR3 nucleotides read TGTGCCAGCAGTTTATCGGGGGGGAACACTGAAGCTTTCTTT. It specifies CASSLSGGNTEAFF.

V and J are TRBV4-1 and TRBJ1-2; 12 bases align to TRBD1. The junction had 2 bases not matched to a gene; V was cut back by 1 base and J by 8 bases. CDR3 size: 14 residues. Germline values: CDR1 MGHRA, CDR2 YSYEKL. CDR3 DNA: TGCGCCAGCAGCCAAGGGGACAGGGGGCACGGCTACACCTTC. It translates to CASSQGDRGHGYTF.

The chain joins TRBV10-2 to TRBJ1-5; a possible D gene is TRBD1 (5 bases). CDR1 and CDR2 from the germline V gene are WSHSY and SAAADI. V was shortened by 5 bases and J by 7 bases, with 12 bases between the two germline ends. CDR3 length: 13 residues. CDR3 nucleotides: TGCGCCAGCAGTTACCAGGGTGGACAGCCCCAGCATTTT. Encoded protein: CASSYQGGQPQHF.

The CDR3 coding sequence is TGTGCCAGCAGTGAAGGGGTAGTCTCTGGAAACACCATATATTTT. Protein product: CASSEGVVSGNTIYF. This rearrangement joins TRBV2 to TRBJ1-3; no reliable D call. Trimming removed 1 base at V and 0 bases at J, with 7 bases between. The CDR3 is 15 amino acids. Germline V CDR1 and CDR2: SNHLY, FYNNEI.